These T cell receptor beta chains were read from a single sample in a study of circulating tumor DNA in untreated peripheral T-cell lymphoma. Here immunoSEQ multiplex PCR was the method, and the copy in TCRdb shows in-frame clones only, minus some. The sample holds more than 550 clones, 80% to 90% seen once. Sequenced material: cell-free DNA from blood serum. The receptors come from a human donor with peripheral T-cell lymphoma. Each CDR3 is given with its conserved first and last residue. Fields, in order: D gene, J gene, V gene, CDR3 protein, CDR3 DNA. D genes are given only for firm matches.

d_call: .
j_call: TRBJ2-3
v_call: TRBV29-1
cdr3_aa: CSVLREADTQYF
cdr3_nt: TGCAGCGTCCTTAGGGAGGCAGATACGCAGTATTTT

d_call: .
j_call: TRBJ2-5
v_call: TRBV6-5
cdr3_aa: CASSYFGRGQETQYF
cdr3_nt: TGTGCCAGCAGTTACTTCGGCAGGGGTCAAGAGACCCAGTACTTC

d_call: TRBD1
j_call: TRBJ2-2
v_call: TRBV7-3
cdr3_aa: CASTTGVVGELFF
cdr3_nt: TGTGCCAGCACGACAGGGGTTGTCGGGGAGCTGTTTTTT

d_call: .
j_call: TRBJ2-7
v_call: TRBV7-7
cdr3_aa: CASSLDPSYEQYF
cdr3_nt: TGTGCTAGCAGCTTAGACCCTTCCTACGAGCAGTACTTC

d_call: .
j_call: TRBJ1-5
v_call: TRBV7-9
cdr3_aa: CASSDSYQPQHF
cdr3_nt: TGTGCCAGCAGCGACAGTTATCAGCCCCAGCATTTT

d_call: TRBD2
j_call: TRBJ2-1
v_call: TRBV27
cdr3_aa: CASRLAGVLAEQFF
cdr3_nt: TGTGCCAGCAGATTAGCGGGAGTACTAGCGGAGCAGTTCTTC